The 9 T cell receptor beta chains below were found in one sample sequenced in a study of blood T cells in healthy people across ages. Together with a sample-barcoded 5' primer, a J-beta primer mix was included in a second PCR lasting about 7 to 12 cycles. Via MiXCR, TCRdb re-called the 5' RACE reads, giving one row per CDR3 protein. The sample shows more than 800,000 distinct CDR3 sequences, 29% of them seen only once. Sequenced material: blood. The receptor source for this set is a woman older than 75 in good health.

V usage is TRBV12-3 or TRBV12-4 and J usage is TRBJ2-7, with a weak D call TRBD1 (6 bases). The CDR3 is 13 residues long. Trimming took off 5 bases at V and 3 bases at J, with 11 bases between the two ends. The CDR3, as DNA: TGTGCCAGCAGTGGACAGAACCGCTACGAGCAGTACTTC. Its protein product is CASSGQNRYEQYF.

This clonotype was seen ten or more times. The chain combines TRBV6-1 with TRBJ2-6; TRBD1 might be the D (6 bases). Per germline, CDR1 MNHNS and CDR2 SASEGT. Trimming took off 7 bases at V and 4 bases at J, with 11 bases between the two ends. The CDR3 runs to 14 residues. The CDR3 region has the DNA TGTGCCAGCAAGCAGGGGTACGGGGCCAACGTCCTGACTTTC. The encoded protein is CASKQGYGANVLTF.

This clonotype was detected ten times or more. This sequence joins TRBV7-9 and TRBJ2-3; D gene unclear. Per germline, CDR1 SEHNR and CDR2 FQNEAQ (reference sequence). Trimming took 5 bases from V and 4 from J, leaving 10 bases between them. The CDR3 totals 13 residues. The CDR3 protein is CASSGTWSDTQYF. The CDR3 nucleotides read TGTGCCAGCAGCGGTACCTGGTCAGATACGCAGTATTTT.

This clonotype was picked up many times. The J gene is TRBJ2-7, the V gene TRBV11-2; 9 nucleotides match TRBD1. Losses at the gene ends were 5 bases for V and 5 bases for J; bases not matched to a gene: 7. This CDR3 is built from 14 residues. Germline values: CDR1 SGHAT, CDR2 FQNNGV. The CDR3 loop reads CASSLDRGQDEQYF. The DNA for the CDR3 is TGTGCCAGCAGCCTGGACAGGGGACAGGACGAGCAGTACTTC.

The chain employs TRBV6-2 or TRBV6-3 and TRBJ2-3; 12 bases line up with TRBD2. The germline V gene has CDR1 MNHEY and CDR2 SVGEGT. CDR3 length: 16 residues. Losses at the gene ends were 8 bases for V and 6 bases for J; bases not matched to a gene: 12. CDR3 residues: CASGPRTSGAWDTQYF. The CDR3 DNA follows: TGTGCCAGCGGTCCCCGGACTAGCGGGGCTTGGGATACGCAGTATTTT.

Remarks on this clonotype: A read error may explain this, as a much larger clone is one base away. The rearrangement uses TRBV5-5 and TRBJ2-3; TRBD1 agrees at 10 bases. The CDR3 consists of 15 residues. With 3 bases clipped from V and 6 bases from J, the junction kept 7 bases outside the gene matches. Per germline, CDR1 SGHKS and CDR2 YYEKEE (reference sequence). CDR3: CASSSDRGRLDTQYF. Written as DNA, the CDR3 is TGTGCCAGCAGCTCTGACAGGGGGCGCTTGGATACGCAGTATTTT.

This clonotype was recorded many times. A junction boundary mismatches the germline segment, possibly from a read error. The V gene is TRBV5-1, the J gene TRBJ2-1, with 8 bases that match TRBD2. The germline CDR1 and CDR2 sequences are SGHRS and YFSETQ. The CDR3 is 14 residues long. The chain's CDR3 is CASSSAGGYNEQFF. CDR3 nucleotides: TGTGCCAGCAGTTCTGCGGGGGGATACAATGAGCAGTTCTTC. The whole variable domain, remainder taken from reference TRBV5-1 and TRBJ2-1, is KAGVTQTPRYLIKTRGQQVTLSCSPISGHRSVSWYQQTPGQGLQFLFEYFSETQRNKGNFPGRFSGRQFSNSRSEMNVSTLELGDSALYLCASSSAGGYNEQFFGPGTRLTVL.

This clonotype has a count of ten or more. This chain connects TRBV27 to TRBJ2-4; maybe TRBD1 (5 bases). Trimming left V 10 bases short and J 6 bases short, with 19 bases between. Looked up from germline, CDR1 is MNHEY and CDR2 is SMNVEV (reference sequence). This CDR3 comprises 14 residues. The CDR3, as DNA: TGTGCCACCTTACTTCCAGATAGGGGAAACATTCAGTACTTC. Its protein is CATLLPDRGNIQYF.

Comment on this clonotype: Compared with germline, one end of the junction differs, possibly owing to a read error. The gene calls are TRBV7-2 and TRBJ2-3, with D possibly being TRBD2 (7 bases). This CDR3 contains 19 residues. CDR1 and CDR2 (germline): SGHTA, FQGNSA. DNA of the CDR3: TGTGCCAGCAGCTTAGATGGTATCGGGGGGCTTTACCGCACAGATACGCACTATTTT. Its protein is CASSLDGIGGLYRTDTHYF. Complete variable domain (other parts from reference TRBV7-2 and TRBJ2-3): GAGVSQSPSNKVTEKGKDVELRCDPISGHTALYWYRQSLGQGLEFLIYFQGNSAPDKSGLPSDRFSAERTGGSVSTLTIQRTQQEDSAVYLCASSLDGIGGLYRTDTHYFGPGTRLTVL.